This T cell receptor beta chain was sequenced for a study of T-cell memory formation after mild COVID-19. One entry per CDR3 protein results from TCRdb running MiXCR on the 5' RACE reads. The table records a few hundred thousand distinct CDR3 sequences, roughly a fifth of them present only once. Concerning this clonotype: Its antigen is not identified.

General study points: Within pre-infection memory, some responding clones were found, suggesting cross-reactive memory joined.

The CDR3 is 15 residues long. The trim removed 5 bases at V and 4 bases at J, leaving 4 bases unmatched. The germline gives CDR1 SGHTA, CDR2 FQGNSA. The clonotype was recovered from an adult woman who had mild COVID-19 (a few samples of this study predate the infection). Cell type and time point are not known. The sequencing sample was made of PBMCs or a T cell subset sorted from them (not recorded which). The V gene is TRBV7-2, the J gene TRBJ2-2, with 10 bases identical to TRBD2. The CDR3 DNA is TGTGCCAGCAGCCAGCGGGAGGGACCCACCGGGGAGCTGTTTTTT. It specifies CASSQREGPTGELFF.